Included here is one TCR beta chain sequence, with context. This entry belongs to a study of control samples from healthy donors and cancer patients. TCRdb's table, derived via immunoSEQ multiplex PCR, lists solely in-frame clones and lacks some. Of around 130,000 clones listed, roughly 90% are singletons. The receptor's source is a man aged 50-60 years in good health. The sample comprised blood.

CDR3 amino acids: CAILRTEAFF. The DNA of the CDR3 is TGTGCCATCTTACGCACTGAAGCTTTCTTT. J is TRBJ1-1 and V is TRBV18, with unresolved D. This CDR3 region has 10 residues. V was cut by 10 bases and J by 4 bases, with 7 bases left in between. Germline CDR1 reads KGHSH; CDR2 reads LQKENI.